This entry lists 14 T cell receptor beta chains sequenced from one sample in a study of cytomegalovirus exposure and HLA in healthy donors. In the PCR, 60 Vbeta and 13 Jbeta primers were used. TCRdb keeps only in-frame clones here, not all; method: immunoSEQ multiplex PCR. Here the sample spans around 190,000 clones, just under 75% being singletons. Sequences were obtained from PBMCs. The receptors were gathered from a young man in good health and CMV-seropositive.

This clone was counted only a few times. The gene calls are TRBV7-2 and TRBJ1-1; TRBD1 matches 7 bases. V dropped 4 bases and J dropped 3; count of bases not matched to a gene: 5. CDR1 and CDR2 (germline): SGHTA, FQGNSA. The CDR3 is 14 residues long. This chain's CDR3 is CASSSDRADTEAFF. The CDR3 DNA reads as TGTGCCAGCAGCTCCGACAGGGCTGACACTGAAGCTTTCTTT. Based on the CDR3 plus reference TRBV7-2 and TRBJ1-1, the full variable domain is GAGVSQSPSNKVTEKGKDVELRCDPISGHTALYWYRQSLGQGLEFLIYFQGNSAPDKSGLPSDRFSAERTGGSVSTLTIQRTQQEDSAVYLCASSSDRADTEAFFGQGTRLTVV.

V and J are TRBV7-6 and TRBJ2-2; 10 positions match TRBD2. Trimming cost V 1 base and J 7 bases; bases outside gene matches: 9. Germline V gene data show CDR1 as SGHVS and CDR2 as FNYEAQ. The CDR3 spans 17 residues. CDR3 in DNA: TGTGCCAGCAGCTTAGGAAGCGGGAGGGCGGTTAACGGGGAGCTGTTTTTT. It is translated as CASSLGSGRAVNGELFF.

The gene calls are TRBV11-2 and TRBJ1-3; TRBD1 might be the D (6 bases). V lost 4 bases, J lost 1 base, and 11 bases lay in between. CDR1 SGHAT and CDR2 FQNNGV come from the germline V gene. The CDR3 is 15 amino acids. CDR3 residues: CASSSRGTSGNTIYF. CDR3 nucleotides: TGTGCCAGCAGCTCGAGGGGGACATCTGGAAACACCATATATTTT.

DNA for the CDR3: TGCAGCCACTCCGGGACAGCGGCACCCCAGTACTTC. This encodes CSHSGTAAPQYF. The genes are TRBV29-1 and TRBJ2-5; 7 bases agree with TRBD1. Germline V gives CDR1 SQVTM, CDR2 ANQGSEA. With 8 bases clipped from V and 9 bases from J, the junction kept 12 bases outside the gene matches. The CDR3 is made up of 12 amino acids.

This clone appeared once. This chain connects TRBV6-5 to TRBJ1-2; TRBD1 might be the D (6 bases). Trimming took off 0 bases at V and 3 bases at J, with 14 bases between the two ends. The CDR3 extends over 16 amino acids. Germline values: CDR1 MNHEY, CDR2 SVGAGI. The CDR3 nucleotides are TGTGCCAGCAGTTACTCTGCCAGGGGCCGGGACTATGGCTACACCTTC. Translation gives CASSYSARGRDYGYTF.

V and J are TRBV21-1 and TRBJ2-3; TRBD1 was called by the table and not checked on the DNA. TRBV21-1 is an annotated pseudogene. The CDR3 totals 16 residues. In nucleotides, the CDR3 is TGTGCCAGCAGCAAAGTTGACAGTCCTAGCACAGATACGCAGTATTTT. Amino acid sequence: CASSKVDSPSTDTQYF.

V usage is TRBV5-4 and J usage is TRBJ1-1; tentative D call: TRBD1 (6 bases). This CDR3 has 13 residues. Germline lookup yields CDR1 SGHNT and CDR2 YYREEE (reference sequence). Trimming pared 2 bases from V and 11 bases from J, leaving 16 bases between. CDR3 sequence reads: CASSFPPRQEAFF. The CDR3 DNA reads as TGTGCCAGCAGCTTTCCCCCTCGACAGGAGGCTTTCTTT.

The rearrangement joins TRBV6-4 to TRBJ1-5, with D possibly being TRBD1 (5 bases). The V gene's germline CDR1 is MRHNA and CDR2 SNTAGT. Trimming took 5 bases from V and 5 from J, leaving 10 bases between them. CDR3 length: 13 amino acids. The CDR3 DNA follows: TGTGCCAGCAGTCCCCGGGGGGATCAGCCCCAGCATTTT. Its protein product is CASSPRGDQPQHF.

This clone was observed a handful of times. The chain has TRBV11-2 and TRBJ2-1; the D is unclear. The CDR3 is 15 amino acids. The germline V gene has CDR1 SGHAT and CDR2 FQNNGV. V shed 0 bases and J shed 0 bases, with 6 bases lying between them. CDR3 residues: CASSLERSSYNEQFF. Written as DNA, the CDR3 is TGTGCCAGCAGCTTAGAAAGGAGCTCCTACAATGAGCAGTTCTTC.

CDR3 protein: CASSLAGEGVSYNSPLHF. CDR3 bases: TGTGCCAGCAGCTTAGCCGGAGAGGGGGTGTCCTATAATTCACCCCTCCACTTT. The V gene is TRBV7-6, the J gene TRBJ1-6, with TRBD1 as a possible D gene (6 bases). The V end lost 0 bases, the J end lost 1 base, and 13 bases lay between the germline ends. CDR1 is SGHVS and CDR2 is FNYEAQ in the germline V gene. This CDR3 is built from 18 residues.

This chain joins TRBV5-1 and TRBJ2-7, with TRBD1 matching over 8 bases. This CDR3 region has 14 residues. In germline, CDR1 is SGHRS, CDR2 YFSETQ. Unmatched junction bases numbered 4, after V lost 2 bases and J lost 3 bases. The CDR3 DNA reads as TGCGCCAGCAGCTTCGGGACAGGTAACTACGAGCAGTACTTC. Translating gives CASSFGTGNYEQYF.

The chain carries TRBV11-2 and TRBJ2-7; 9 nucleotides line up with TRBD1. With 5 bases clipped from V and 5 bases from J, the junction kept 10 bases outside the gene matches. This CDR3 contains 15 residues. The germline V gene has CDR1 SGHAT and CDR2 FQNNGV. The CDR3 protein is CASSDPGTGFDEQYF. The CDR3 DNA follows: TGTGCCAGCAGCGACCCCGGGACAGGGTTCGACGAGCAGTACTTC. Full variable domain (rest looked up from reference TRBV11-2 and TRBJ2-7): EAGVAQSPRYKIIEKRQSVAFWCNPISGHATLYWYQQILGQGPKLLIQFQNNGVVDDSQLPKDRFSAERLKGVDSTLKIQPAKLEDSAVYLCASSDPGTGFDEQYFGPGTRLTVT.

The chain recombines TRBV5-1 with TRBJ2-7; TRBD2 is a possible D gene (5 bases). V was pared by 3 bases and J by 3 bases, with 13 bases between. Looked up from germline, CDR1 is SGHRS and CDR2 is YFSETQ. The CDR3 sequence is 14 residues long. As DNA, the CDR3 is TGCGCCAGCAGCTCCTCCCTCGGGGACTACGAGCAGTACTTC. Translating gives CASSSSLGDYEQYF.

The genes are TRBV6-1 and TRBJ2-7; the match to TRBD1 covers 11 bases. The CDR3 length is 15 residues. V was pared by 8 bases and J by 5 bases, with 11 bases of the junction left unmatched. Germline loops: CDR1 MNHNS, CDR2 SASEGT. The CDR3 DNA follows: TGTGCCAGCGGCAAGGACAGGGGGCTAAGCGACGAGCAGTACTTC. It yields the protein CASGKDRGLSDEQYF.